These T cell receptor beta chains were read from a single sample in a study of metastatic and nonmetastatic thyroid tumors. TCRdb re-called the PCR reads through MiXCR. Found here are around 30,000 clones, over 10% of them singletons; the top ten hold around 5%. Sequencing input: blood. These receptors were obtained from a female donor with papillary thyroid cancer or a benign thyroid nodule (not recorded which). Some clones in this sample may be carry-over from other donors' samples. Both conserved end residues are part of each CDR3. D genes are given only for firm matches. Clone size is shown for a subset of rows, as once, few, many or a class of expanded clone.

>TRBV3-1|TRBJ2-7|many|TRBD2
CASSQDWGLAGGFDEQYF
TGTGCCAGCAGCCAAGATTGGGGACTAGCGGGAGGGTTTGACGAGCAGTACTTC
>TRBV20-1|TRBJ1-2|medium-sized|.
CSAPSGGVEYGYTF
TGCAGTGCTCCTTCGGGGGGCGTTGAGTATGGCTACACCTTC
>TRBV3-1|TRBJ2-5|many|.
CASSLWGRKEETQYF
TGTGCCAGCTCCCTCTGGGGGCGGAAGGAAGAGACCCAGTACTTC
>TRBV5-1|TRBJ2-2|medium-sized|.
CASSFQGNTGELFF
TGCGCCAGCAGCTTTCAGGGTAACACCGGGGAGCTGTTTTTT
>TRBV30|TRBJ2-3|many|.
CAWSEGDTQYF
TGTGCCTGGTCGGAAGGGGATACGCAGTATTTT
>TRBV6-1|TRBJ1-2|many|.
CASSEWDGTTNYGYTF
TGTGCCAGCAGTGAATGGGACGGGACAACTAACTATGGCTACACCTTC
>TRBV12-3/TRBV12-4|TRBJ1-4|few|TRBD1
CASTPGTVEKLFF
TGTGCCAGCACTCCTGGGACAGTTGAAAAACTGTTTTTT
>TRBV7-3|TRBJ2-6|many|.
CASSLTGANVLTF
TGTGCCAGCAGCTTAACTGGGGCCAACGTCCTGACTTTC
>TRBV27|TRBJ2-2|many|TRBD2
CASSFRAAGGPGELFF
TGTGCCAGCAGTTTTCGGGCAGCGGGAGGGCCCGGGGAGCTGTTTTTT
>TRBV28|TRBJ2-5|many|.
CASSLSGRGPGETQYF
TGTGCCAGCAGTTTATCCGGGCGTGGCCCGGGAGAGACCCAGTACTTC
>TRBV7-2|TRBJ2-3|many|TRBD2
CASSLGLAADTQYF
TGTGCCAGCAGCTTAGGACTAGCCGCAGATACGCAGTATTTT
>TRBV5-1|TRBJ2-7|.|.
CASSSYNYEQYF
TGCGCCAGCAGCTCCTACAACTACGAGCAGTACTTC
>TRBV19|TRBJ2-1|.|.
CASSIGASSSYNEQFF
TGTGCCAGTAGTATAGGAGCCTCGAGCTCATACAATGAGCAGTTCTTC
>TRBV5-1|TRBJ2-3|many|TRBD2
CASRGTSATDTQYF
TGCGCCAGCAGAGGGACTAGCGCCACAGATACGCAGTATTTT
>TRBV7-3|TRBJ2-3|many|.
CASSAAGSLNTDTQYF
TGTGCCAGCAGCGCTGCGGGATCACTGAACACAGATACGCAGTATTTT
>TRBV30|TRBJ2-7|medium-sized|TRBD2
CAWSGGGSSYEQYF
TGTGCCTGGAGTGGTGGCGGGAGCTCCTACGAGCAGTACTTC
>TRBV6-2/TRBV6-3|TRBJ1-6|medium-sized|.
CASSWTGENSPLHF
TGTGCCAGCAGTTGGACCGGGGAGAATTCACCCCTCCACTTT
>TRBV6-1|TRBJ2-7|few|.
CASSPPEAWTYEQYF
TGTGCCAGCAGTCCTCCAGAGGCCTGGACCTACGAGCAGTACTTC
>TRBV20-1|TRBJ2-1|many|TRBD2
CSASSLAGGKGSEQFF
TGCAGTGCTAGCTCCCTGGCGGGAGGGAAAGGAAGTGAGCAGTTCTTC
>TRBV12-3/TRBV12-4|TRBJ1-2|few|.
CASSLLGQYGYTF
TGTGCCAGCAGTTTATTAGGACAGTATGGCTACACCTTC
>TRBV20-1|TRBJ2-1|medium-sized|TRBD2
CSAPRGGRSYNEQFF
TGCAGTGCCCCCCGGGGGGGGCGTTCCTACAATGAGCAGTTCTTC
>TRBV5-4|TRBJ1-5|many|.
CASSVAGVNQPQHF
TGTGCCAGCAGCGTTGCGGGGGTCAATCAGCCCCAGCATTTT
>TRBV19|TRBJ2-3|many|TRBD2
CASSIGAGVSTDTQYF
TGTGCCAGTAGTATAGGAGCGGGAGTAAGCACAGATACGCAGTATTTT
>TRBV19|TRBJ1-4|many|.
CASSISYSGTTNEKLFF
TGTGCCAGTAGTATTTCCTATTCCGGGACAACTAATGAAAAACTGTTTTTT
>TRBV5-6|TRBJ2-1|.|TRBD2
CASISTYSGRDNEQFF
TGTGCCAGCATTTCAACCTATAGCGGGAGGGACAATGAGCAGTTCTTC
>TRBV4-3|TRBJ2-7|many|TRBD2
CASSQREGMEQYF
TGCGCCAGCAGCCAGAGGGAGGGAATGGAGCAGTACTTC
>TRBV5-5|TRBJ1-1|many|TRBD1
CASSLNRGSETEAFF
TGTGCCAGCAGCTTAAACAGGGGATCGGAGACTGAAGCTTTCTTT
>TRBV11-2|TRBJ2-2|.|.
CACSLSHREENGELFF
TGTGCCTGCAGCTTATCTCACAGGGAGGAGAACGGCGAGCTCTTTTTT
>TRBV10-3|TRBJ2-7|medium-sized|.
CAISELGSNYEQYF
TGTGCCATCAGTGAGTTGGGATCAAACTACGAGCAGTACTTC
>TRBV18|TRBJ2-3|many|.
CASSLGEWTDTQYF
TGTGCCAGCTCACTAGGGGAATGGACAGATACGCAGTATTTT
>TRBV19|TRBJ1-2|many|.
CASTEGWGYGYTF
TGTGCCAGTACTGAGGGATGGGGCTATGGCTACACCTTC
>TRBV27|TRBJ2-7|many|TRBD2
CASSLGLAPLREQYF
TGTGCCAGCAGCTTGGGACTAGCCCCTCTTCGCGAGCAGTACTTC
>TRBV5-1|TRBJ2-3|many|TRBD2
CASSLARAGARDTQYF
TGCGCCAGCAGCTTGGCCAGGGCGGGAGCTCGAGATACGCAGTATTTT
>TRBV5-1|TRBJ1-1|many|.
CASSLAVVNTEAFF
TGCGCCAGCAGCTTGGCCGTGGTGAACACTGAAGCTTTCTTT
>TRBV7-2|TRBJ1-2|.|TRBD1
CASSLETGRGYTF
TGTGCCAGCAGCTTAGAGACAGGGAGAGGCTACACCTTC
>TRBV12-3/TRBV12-4|TRBJ1-4|many|.
CASSVFRGEKLFF
TGTGCCAGCAGTGTCTTCAGGGGTGAAAAACTGTTTTTT
>TRBV29-1|TRBJ2-4|many|.
CSVYVTGTSKNIQYF
TGCAGCGTTTACGTTACAGGAACCTCCAAAAACATTCAGTACTTC
>TRBV6-2/TRBV6-3|TRBJ2-7|.|.
CASGGPSGQYF
TGTGCCAGCGGAGGACCGAGCGGTCAGTACTTC
>TRBV28|TRBJ2-7|.|.
CASTSYRGSYEQYF
TGTGCCAGCACCTCCTATCGGGGGTCCTACGAGCAGTACTTC
>TRBV10-1|TRBJ1-1|many|.
CAKRGTLGTEAFF
TGCGCCAAACGGGGGACTCTGGGCACTGAAGCTTTCTTT
>TRBV20-1|TRBJ1-5|many|TRBD1
CSAIPGQGLNQPQHF
TGCAGTGCCATCCCGGGACAGGGTTTAAATCAGCCCCAGCATTTT
>TRBV20-1|TRBJ1-2|many|TRBD1
CSARGTGENYGYTF
TGCAGTGCTAGAGGCACAGGGGAGAACTATGGCTACACCTTC
>TRBV11-2|TRBJ2-7|once|.
CASSSGGGMTGRSYEQYF
TGTGCCAGCAGCTCCGGGGGGGGAATGACAGGGCGTTCCTACGAGCAGTACTTC
>TRBV20-1|TRBJ2-7|few|TRBD2
CSARGGGVDSGEQYF
TGCAGTGCTAGAGGGGGGGGTGTGGACTCTGGTGAGCAGTACTTC
>TRBV11-2|TRBJ2-3|many|TRBD1
CASSIPVTGTTDTQYF
TGTGCCAGCAGCATCCCCGTGACAGGGACCACAGATACGCAGTATTTT
>TRBV28|TRBJ2-3|many|.
CASSLGGDTQYF
TGTGCCAGCAGTTTAGGGGGAGATACGCAGTATTTT
>TRBV30|TRBJ2-7|medium-sized|.
CAWSYGSVNEQYF
TGTGCCTGGTCTTACGGGAGCGTAAACGAGCAGTACTTC
>TRBV19|TRBJ2-2|many|.
CASRFQGITAGELFF
TGTGCCAGTCGGTTCCAGGGAATCACCGCCGGGGAGCTGTTTTTT
>TRBV5-1|TRBJ2-1|many|.
CASSLDGVGQTYNEQFF
TGCGCCAGCAGCTTGGATGGGGTTGGTCAGACCTACAATGAGCAGTTCTTC
>TRBV6-2/TRBV6-3|TRBJ2-1|medium-sized|.
CASSYLLQASAGGFHNEQFF
TGTGCCAGCAGTTACTTACTACAAGCATCGGCGGGCGGGTTTCACAATGAGCAGTTCTTC
>TRBV20-1|TRBJ2-1|many|TRBD2
CSARAGLPGNEQFF
TGCAGTGCTAGGGCGGGACTACCGGGGAATGAGCAGTTCTTC